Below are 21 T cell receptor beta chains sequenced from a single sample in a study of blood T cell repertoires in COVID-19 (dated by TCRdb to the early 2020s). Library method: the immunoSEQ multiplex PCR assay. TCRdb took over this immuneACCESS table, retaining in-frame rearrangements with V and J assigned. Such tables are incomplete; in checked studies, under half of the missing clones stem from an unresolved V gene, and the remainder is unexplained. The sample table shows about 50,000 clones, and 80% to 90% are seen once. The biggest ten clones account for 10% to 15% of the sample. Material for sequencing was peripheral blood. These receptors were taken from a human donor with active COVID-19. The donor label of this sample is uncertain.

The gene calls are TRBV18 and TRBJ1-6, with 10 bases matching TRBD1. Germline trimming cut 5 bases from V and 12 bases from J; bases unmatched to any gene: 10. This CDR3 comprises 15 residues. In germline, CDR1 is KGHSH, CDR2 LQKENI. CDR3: CASSSSRDRGEPLHF. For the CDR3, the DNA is TGTGCCAGCTCATCGTCCCGGGACAGGGGTGAACCCCTCCACTTT.

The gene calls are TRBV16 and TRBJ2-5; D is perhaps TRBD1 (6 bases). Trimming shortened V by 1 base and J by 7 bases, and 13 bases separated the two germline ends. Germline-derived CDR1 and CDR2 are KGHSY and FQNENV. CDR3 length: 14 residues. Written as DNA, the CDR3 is TGTGCCAGCAGCCAATTTGGGGGCACGGGGACCCAGTACTTC. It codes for CASSQFGGTGTQYF.

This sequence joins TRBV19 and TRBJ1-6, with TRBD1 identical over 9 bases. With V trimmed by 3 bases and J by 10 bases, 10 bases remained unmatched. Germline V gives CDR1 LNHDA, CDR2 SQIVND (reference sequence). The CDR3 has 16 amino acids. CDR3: CASSIPDYRGHSPLHF. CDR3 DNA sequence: TGTGCCAGTAGTATTCCGGATTACAGGGGGCACTCACCCCTCCACTTT.

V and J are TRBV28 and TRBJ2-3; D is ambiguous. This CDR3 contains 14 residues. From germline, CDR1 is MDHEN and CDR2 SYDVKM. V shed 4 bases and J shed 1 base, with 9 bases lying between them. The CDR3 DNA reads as TGTGCCAGCAGTTGGGCTCTTGGCACAGATACGCAGTATTTT. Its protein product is CASSWALGTDTQYF.

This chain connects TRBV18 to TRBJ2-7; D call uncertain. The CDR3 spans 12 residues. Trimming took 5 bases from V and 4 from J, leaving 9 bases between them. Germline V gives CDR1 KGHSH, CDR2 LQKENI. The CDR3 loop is CASSGGLYEQYF. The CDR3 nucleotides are TGTGCCAGCTCAGGCGGTCTTTACGAGCAGTACTTC.

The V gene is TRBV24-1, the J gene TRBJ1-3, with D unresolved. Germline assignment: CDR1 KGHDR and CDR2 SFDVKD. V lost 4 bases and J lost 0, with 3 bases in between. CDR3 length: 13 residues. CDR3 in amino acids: CATSEYSGNTIYF. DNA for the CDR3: TGTGCCACCAGTGAGTACTCTGGAAACACCATATATTTT.

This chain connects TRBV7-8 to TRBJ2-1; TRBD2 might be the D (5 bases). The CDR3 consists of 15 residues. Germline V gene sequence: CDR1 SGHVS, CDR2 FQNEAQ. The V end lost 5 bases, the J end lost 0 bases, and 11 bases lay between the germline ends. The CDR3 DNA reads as TGTGCCAGCAGCCCCAGCGGTTACTCCTACAATGAGCAGTTCTTC. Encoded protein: CASSPSGYSYNEQFF.

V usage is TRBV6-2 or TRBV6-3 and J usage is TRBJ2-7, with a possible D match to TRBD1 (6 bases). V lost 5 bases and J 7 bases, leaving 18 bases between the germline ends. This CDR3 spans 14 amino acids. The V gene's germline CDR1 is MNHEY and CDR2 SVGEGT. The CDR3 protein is CASSDQGNVEEQYF. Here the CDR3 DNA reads TGTGCCAGCAGTGACCAGGGGAACGTAGAAGAGCAGTACTTC.

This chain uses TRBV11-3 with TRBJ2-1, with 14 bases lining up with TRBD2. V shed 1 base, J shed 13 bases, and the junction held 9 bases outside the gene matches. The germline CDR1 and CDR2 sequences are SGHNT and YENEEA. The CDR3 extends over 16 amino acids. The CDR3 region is CASSLGKTSGRAEQFF. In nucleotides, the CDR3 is TGTGCCAGCAGCTTAGGAAAGACTAGCGGGAGGGCCGAACAGTTCTTC.

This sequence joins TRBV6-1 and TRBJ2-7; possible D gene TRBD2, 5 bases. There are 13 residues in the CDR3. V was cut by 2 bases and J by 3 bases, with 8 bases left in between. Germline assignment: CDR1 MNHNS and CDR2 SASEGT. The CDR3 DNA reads TGTGCCAGCAGTGAACATCGGGACTACGAGCAGTACTTC. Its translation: CASSEHRDYEQYF.

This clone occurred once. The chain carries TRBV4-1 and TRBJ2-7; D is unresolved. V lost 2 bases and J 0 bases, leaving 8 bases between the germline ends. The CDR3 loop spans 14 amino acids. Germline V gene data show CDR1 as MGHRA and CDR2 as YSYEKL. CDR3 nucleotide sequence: TGCGCCAGCAGCCAAAGTCACAGCTCCTACGAGCAGTACTTC. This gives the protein CASSQSHSSYEQYF.

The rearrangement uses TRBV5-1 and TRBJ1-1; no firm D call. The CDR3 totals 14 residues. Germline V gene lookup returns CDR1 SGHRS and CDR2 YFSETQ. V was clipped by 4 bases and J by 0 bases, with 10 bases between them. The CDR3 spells CASSRLEMNTEAFF. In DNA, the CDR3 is TGCGCCAGCAGCCGACTAGAAATGAACACTGAAGCTTTCTTT.

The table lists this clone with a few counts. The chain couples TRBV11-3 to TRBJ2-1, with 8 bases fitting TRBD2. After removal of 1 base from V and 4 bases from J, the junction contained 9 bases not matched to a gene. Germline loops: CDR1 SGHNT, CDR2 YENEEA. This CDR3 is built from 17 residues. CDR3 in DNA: TGTGCCAGCAGCTTAGCTCCCACTAGCGGAGTTTACAATGAGCAGTTCTTC. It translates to CASSLAPTSGVYNEQFF.

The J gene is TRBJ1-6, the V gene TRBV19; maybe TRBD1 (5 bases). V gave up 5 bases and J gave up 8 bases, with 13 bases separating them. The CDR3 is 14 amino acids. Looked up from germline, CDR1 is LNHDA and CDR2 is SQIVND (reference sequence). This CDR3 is CASSAQGPHSPLHF. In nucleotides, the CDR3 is TGTGCCAGTAGTGCGCAGGGCCCTCATTCACCCCTCCACTTT. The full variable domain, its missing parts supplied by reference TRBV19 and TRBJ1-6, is DGGITQSPKYLFRKEGQNVTLSCEQNLNHDAMYWYRQDPGQGLRLIYYSQIVNDFQKGDIAEGYSVSREKKESFPLTVTSAQKNPTAFYLCASSAQGPHSPLHFGNGTRLTVT.

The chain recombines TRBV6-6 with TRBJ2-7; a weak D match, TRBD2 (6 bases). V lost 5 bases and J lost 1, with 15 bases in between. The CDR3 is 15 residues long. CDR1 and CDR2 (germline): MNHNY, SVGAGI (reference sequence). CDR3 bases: TGTGCCAGCAGTGCCACCGGGACTGGATCCTACGAGCAGTACTTC. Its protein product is CASSATGTGSYEQYF.

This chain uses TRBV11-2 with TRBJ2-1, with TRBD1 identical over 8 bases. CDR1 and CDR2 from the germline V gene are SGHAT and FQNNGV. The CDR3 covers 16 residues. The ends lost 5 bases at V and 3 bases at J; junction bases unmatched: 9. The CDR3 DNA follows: TGTGCCAGCAGCAATGTACAGGGGGTCAACTACAATGAGCAGTTCTTC. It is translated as CASSNVQGVNYNEQFF.

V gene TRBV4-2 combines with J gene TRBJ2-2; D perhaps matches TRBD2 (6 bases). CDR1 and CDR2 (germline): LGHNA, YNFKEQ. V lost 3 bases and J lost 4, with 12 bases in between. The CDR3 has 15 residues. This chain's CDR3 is CASSQAGTLTGELFF. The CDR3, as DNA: TGTGCCAGCAGCCAGGCCGGGACTCTCACCGGGGAGCTGTTTTTT.

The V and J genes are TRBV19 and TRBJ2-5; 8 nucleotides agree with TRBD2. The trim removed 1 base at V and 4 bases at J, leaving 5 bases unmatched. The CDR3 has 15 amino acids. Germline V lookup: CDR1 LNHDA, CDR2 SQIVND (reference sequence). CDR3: CASSIGGGLGETQYF. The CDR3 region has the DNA TGTGCCAGTAGTATAGGCGGGGGGTTAGGAGAGACCCAGTACTTC.

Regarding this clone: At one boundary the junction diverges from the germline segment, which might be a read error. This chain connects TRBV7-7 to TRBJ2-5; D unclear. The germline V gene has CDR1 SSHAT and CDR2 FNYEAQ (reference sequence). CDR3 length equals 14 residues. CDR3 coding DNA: TGTGCTAGCAGCTATGACATAGGTCTGGAGACCCAGTACTTC. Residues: CASSYDIGLETQYF.

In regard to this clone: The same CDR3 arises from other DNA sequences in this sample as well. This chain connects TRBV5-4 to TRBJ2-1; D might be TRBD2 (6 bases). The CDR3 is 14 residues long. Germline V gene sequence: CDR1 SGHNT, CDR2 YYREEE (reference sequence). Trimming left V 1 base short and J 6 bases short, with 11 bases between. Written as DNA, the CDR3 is TGTGCCAGCAGCTTGCTCGGGAGAGCCAATGAGCAGTTCTTC. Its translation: CASSLLGRANEQFF. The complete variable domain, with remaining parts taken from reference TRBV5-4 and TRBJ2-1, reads ETGVTQSPTHLIKTRGQQVTLRCSSQSGHNTVSWYQQALGQGPQFIFQYYREEENGRGNFPPRFSGLQFPNYSSELNVNALELDDSALYLCASSLLGRANEQFFGPGTRLTVL.

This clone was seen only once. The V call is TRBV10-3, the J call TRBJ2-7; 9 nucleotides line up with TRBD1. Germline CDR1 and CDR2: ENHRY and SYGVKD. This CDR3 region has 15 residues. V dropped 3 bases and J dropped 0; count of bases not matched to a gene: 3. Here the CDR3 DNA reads TGTGCCATCAGTGACGAGGGACAGGGCTCCTACGAGCAGTACTTC. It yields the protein CAISDEGQGSYEQYF.